The 4 T cell receptor beta chains in this list originate from one sample, sequenced in a study of cytomegalovirus exposure and HLA in healthy donors. PCR amplification relied on 60 Vbeta primers (plus 13 Jbeta primers). TCRdb's table, derived via immunoSEQ multiplex PCR, lists solely in-frame clones and lacks some. Here the sample spans roughly 96,000 clones, roughly 74% being singletons. Sequenced sample: PBMCs. These receptors were taken from a female donor in good health and CMV-seropositive.

The chain combines TRBV28 with TRBJ1-3; maybe TRBD1 (6 bases). Trimming cost V 7 bases and J 0 bases, with 16 bases left between them. This CDR3 spans 16 amino acids. Germline lookup yields CDR1 MDHEN and CDR2 SYDVKM. The CDR3 sequence is CASTLPQGTSGNTIYF. CDR3 sequence (DNA): TGTGCCAGCACCCTCCCCCAGGGGACCTCTGGAAACACCATATATTTT.

Here the CDR3 reads CASSLARGGPYEQYF. CDR3 nucleotides: TGTGCCAGCAGCTTAGCCCGGGGGGGGCCCTACGAGCAGTACTTC. The chain recombines TRBV7-2 with TRBJ2-7; 8 positions match TRBD2. Germline V CDR1 and CDR2: SGHTA, FQGNSA. The ends lost 0 bases at V and 2 bases at J; junction bases unmatched: 3. The CDR3 spans 15 residues.

This clone was recorded a few times. The chain uses TRBV4-1 and TRBJ1-1, with D tentatively TRBD1 (5 bases). V was trimmed by 1 base and J by 4 bases, leaving 13 bases between them. The V gene's germline CDR1 is MGHRA and CDR2 YSYEKL. There are 15 residues in the CDR3. CDR3 loop: CASSQGWGGTTEAFF. The CDR3 DNA reads as TGCGCCAGCAGCCAAGGATGGGGAGGGACCACTGAAGCTTTCTTT.

The chain uses TRBV4-3 and TRBJ2-3; TRBD1 matches 10 bases. CDR1 LGHNA and CDR2 YSLEER come from the germline V gene. CDR3 length: 16 residues. V lost 4 bases to trimming and J lost 3 bases; unmatched junction nucleotides: 7. The chain's CDR3 is CASSLAVGQGTDTQYF. The CDR3 nucleotides read TGCGCCAGCAGCCTCGCGGTGGGACAGGGGACAGATACGCAGTATTTT.